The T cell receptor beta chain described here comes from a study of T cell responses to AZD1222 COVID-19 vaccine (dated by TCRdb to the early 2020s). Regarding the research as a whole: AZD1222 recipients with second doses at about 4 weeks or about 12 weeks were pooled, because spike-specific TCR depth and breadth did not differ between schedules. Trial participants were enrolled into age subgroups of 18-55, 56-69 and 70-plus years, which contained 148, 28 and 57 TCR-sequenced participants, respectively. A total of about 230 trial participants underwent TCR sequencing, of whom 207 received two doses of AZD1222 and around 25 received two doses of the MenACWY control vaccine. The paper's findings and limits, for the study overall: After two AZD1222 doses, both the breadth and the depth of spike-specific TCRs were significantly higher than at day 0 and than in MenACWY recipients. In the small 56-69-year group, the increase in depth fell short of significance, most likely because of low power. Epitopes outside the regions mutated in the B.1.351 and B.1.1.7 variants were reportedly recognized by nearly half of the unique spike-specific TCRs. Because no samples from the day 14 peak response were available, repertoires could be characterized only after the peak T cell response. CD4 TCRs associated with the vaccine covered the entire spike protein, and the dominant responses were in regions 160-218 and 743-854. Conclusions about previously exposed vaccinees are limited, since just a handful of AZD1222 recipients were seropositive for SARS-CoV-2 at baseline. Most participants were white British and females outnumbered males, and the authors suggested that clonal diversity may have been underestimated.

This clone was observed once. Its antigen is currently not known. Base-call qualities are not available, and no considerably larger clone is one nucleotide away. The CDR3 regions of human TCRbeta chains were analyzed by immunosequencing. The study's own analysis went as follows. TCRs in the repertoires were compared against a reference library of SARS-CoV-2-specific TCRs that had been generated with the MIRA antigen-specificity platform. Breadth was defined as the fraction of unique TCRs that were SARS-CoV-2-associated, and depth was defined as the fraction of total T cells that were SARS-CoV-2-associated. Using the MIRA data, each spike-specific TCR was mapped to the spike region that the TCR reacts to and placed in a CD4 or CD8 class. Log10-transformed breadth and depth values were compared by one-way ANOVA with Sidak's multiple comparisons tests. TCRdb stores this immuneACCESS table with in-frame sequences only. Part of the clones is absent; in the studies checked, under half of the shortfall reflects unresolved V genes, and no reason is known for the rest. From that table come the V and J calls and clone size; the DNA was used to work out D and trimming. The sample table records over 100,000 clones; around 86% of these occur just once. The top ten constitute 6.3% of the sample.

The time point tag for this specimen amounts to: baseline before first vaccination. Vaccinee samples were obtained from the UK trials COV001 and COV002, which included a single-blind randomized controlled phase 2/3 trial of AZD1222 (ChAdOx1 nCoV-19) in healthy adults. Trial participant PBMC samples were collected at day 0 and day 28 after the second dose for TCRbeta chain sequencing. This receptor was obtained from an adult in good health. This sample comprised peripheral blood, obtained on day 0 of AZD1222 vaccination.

The bases read TGTGCCAGTAGAGGAGAACAGGGAACTAACTATGGCTACACCTTC. This is translated as CASRGEQGTNYGYTF. Here the chain combines TRBV19 and TRBJ1-2; TRBD1 is a weak D gene call, 6 bases matching. CDR1 and CDR2 are drawn from the germline V gene (reference sequence): LNHDA, SQIVND. Reading from cysteine to phenylalanine, the CDR3 counts 15 amino acids. Just the 45-base CDR3 DNA is kept, in frame starting at base 1. A distance of 14 bases separates the germline ends of V and J, which lose 6 bases and 0 bases respectively.